These 11 T cell receptor beta chains were all obtained from the same sample, sequenced in a study of blood T cell repertoires in COVID-19. TCRdb's table, derived via immunoSEQ multiplex PCR, lists solely in-frame clones and lacks some. In the table there are just over 250,000 clones, around 87% of which are singletons. The source material was peripheral blood. All receptors come from a woman aged 45-65 years with acute or convalescent COVID-19.

The CDR3 sequence is CASSPTRTDNEQFF. The CDR3 DNA sequence: TGTGCCAGCAGTCCGACTAGAACGGACAATGAGCAGTTCTTC. The chain employs TRBV2 and TRBJ2-1; possible D gene TRBD2, 6 bases. The CDR3 runs 14 residues. Germline V gene sequence: CDR1 SNHLY, CDR2 FYNNEI. The V end was cut by 5 bases, the J end by 5 bases, with 13 bases between. Combining the CDR3 with reference TRBV2 and TRBJ2-1 gives the whole variable domain EPEVTQTPSHQVTQMGQEVILRCVPISNHLYFYWYRQILGQKVEFLVSFYNNEISEKSEIFDDQFSVERPDGSNFTLKIRSTKLEDSAMYFCASSPTRTDNEQFFGPGTRLTVL.

The rearrangement uses TRBV7-2 and TRBJ2-7; no clear D gene. Germline V gene lookup returns CDR1 SGHTA and CDR2 FQGNSA. Trimming pared 2 bases from V and 3 bases from J, leaving 5 bases between. The CDR3 sequence is 12 residues long. CDR3 sequence: CASSLTYYEQYF. CDR3 sequence (DNA): TGTGCCAGCAGCTTAACCTACTACGAGCAGTACTTC.

The chain links TRBV27 to TRBJ2-7; perhaps TRBD2 as D (5 bases). Deletions cut 5 bases from V and 6 bases from J, with 14 bases between. CDR3 length equals 13 residues. The germline gives CDR1 MNHEY, CDR2 SMNVEV (reference sequence). This CDR3 is CASSPRGTSEQYF. CDR3 DNA: TGTGCCAGCAGTCCCCGGGGTACAAGCGAGCAGTACTTC.

The chain carries TRBV6-1 and TRBJ2-1, with a tentative D call TRBD1 (6 bases). This CDR3 comprises 17 residues. CDR1 and CDR2 from the germline V gene are MNHNS and SASEGT. V lost 3 bases to trimming and J lost 4 bases, with 19 bases between them. CDR3 in DNA: TGTGCCAGCAGTGAGGACAGTGGACTCTACTCATACAATGAGCAGTTCTTC. Translation gives CASSEDSGLYSYNEQFF.

The CDR3, as DNA: TGTGCCAGCAGCTTCCTTAGCAGGGAAAGGGTTGGCTACACCTTC. Translating it yields CASSFLSRERVGYTF. This sequence joins TRBV7-2 and TRBJ1-2; the D gene is possibly TRBD1 (5 bases). Germline assignment: CDR1 SGHTA and CDR2 FQGNSA. V was cut by 3 bases and J by 7 bases, with 18 bases left in between. The CDR3 runs 15 residues.

This chain uses TRBV7-2 with TRBJ2-2; 7 bases match TRBD1. This CDR3 spans 15 amino acids. In germline, CDR1 is SGHTA, CDR2 FQGNSA. The V gene end was trimmed by 4 bases and the J gene end by 4 bases; junction bases not matched to a gene: 6. The chain's CDR3 is CASSSRDSTTGELFF. CDR3 DNA sequence: TGTGCCAGCAGCTCCCGGGACAGCACCACCGGGGAGCTGTTTTTT.

This clone was detected once. The chain couples TRBV7-2 to TRBJ1-5; the match to TRBD1 covers 7 bases. This CDR3 is 15 amino acids long. CDR1 SGHTA and CDR2 FQGNSA come from the germline V gene. Trimming at V came to 4 bases and at J to 5 bases, leaving 8 bases not matched to a gene. This CDR3 is CASSSGGTAYQPQHF. In DNA form, the CDR3 reads TGTGCCAGCAGCTCCGGAGGGACAGCCTATCAGCCCCAGCATTTT. Full variable domain (remainder filled in from reference TRBV7-2 and TRBJ1-5): GAGVSQSPSNKVTEKGKDVELRCDPISGHTALYWYRQSLGQGLEFLIYFQGNSAPDKSGLPSDRFSAERTGGSVSTLTIQRTQQEDSAVYLCASSSGGTAYQPQHFGDGTRLSIL.

V is TRBV10-3 and J is TRBJ1-5; D uncertain. Per the germline V gene, CDR1 is ENHRY and CDR2 is SYGVKD. V lost 4 bases and J lost 0, with 16 bases in between. The CDR3 totals 17 residues. In DNA, the CDR3 is TGTGCCATCAGTGGCACCCGGGGTACCTATAGCAATCAGCCCCAGCATTTT. Translating gives CAISGTRGTYSNQPQHF.

The J gene is TRBJ1-3, the V gene TRBV3-1 (or the pseudogene TRBV3-2); TRBD1 matches 8 bases. Per germline, CDR1 LGHDT and CDR2 YNNKEL (reference sequence). The length of the CDR3 is 16 residues. The V gene end was trimmed by 2 bases and the J gene end by 2 bases; junction bases not matched to a gene: 5. The CDR3 loop is CASSQRDRGAGNTIYF. CDR3 coding DNA: TGTGCCAGCAGCCAAAGAGACAGGGGAGCTGGAAACACCATATATTTT.

The chain uses TRBV6-6 and TRBJ2-7; TRBD2 is a possible D gene (6 bases). The CDR3 totals 15 residues. V dropped 5 bases and J dropped 3 bases, with 17 bases sitting between them. The germline CDR1 and CDR2 sequences are MNHNY and SVGAGI (reference sequence). CDR3: CASSLGGGSVYEQYF. CDR3 nucleotides: TGTGCCAGCAGTCTGGGTGGGGGGAGCGTCTACGAGCAGTACTTC.

The rearrangement uses TRBV28 and TRBJ1-2; 8 nucleotides align to TRBD1. Looked up from germline, CDR1 is MDHEN and CDR2 is SYDVKM. The ends lost 9 bases at V and 4 bases at J; junction bases unmatched: 10. CDR3 length equals 14 residues. As DNA, the CDR3 is TGTGCCAGTGACAGGGGCGTACATGGCTATGGCTACACCTTC. It specifies CASDRGVHGYGYTF.